The 3 T cell receptor beta chains reported below all come from one sample, sequenced in a study of blood T cells in healthy people across ages. A sample-barcoded 5' primer and a J-beta primer mix were used in a second PCR of roughly 6 to 11 cycles. Each CDR3 protein is one row after TCRdb ran MiXCR on the 5' RACE reads. The table records just under 750,000 distinct CDR3 sequences, about 20% of them present only once. The sequenced sample consisted of blood. The receptors here all came from a man between 65 and 85 years old in good health.

This clonotype has more than one count but fewer than ten. The chain carries TRBV11-2 and TRBJ2-1, with TRBD2 matching over 9 bases. CDR1 is SGHAT, CDR2 FQNNGV, per germline. J lost 10 bases, V lost 8 bases, and 6 bases had no gene match. This CDR3 has 12 amino acids. The CDR3 nucleotides read TGTGCCAGCGCTGGAGCGGGAGGCGAGCAGTTCTTC. This encodes CASAGAGGEQFF.

The V and J genes are TRBV20-1 and TRBJ1-3; D ambiguous. Trimming removed 6 bases from V and 8 bases from J, with 17 bases in between. The CDR3 loop spans 13 amino acids. Germline CDR1 is DFQATT and CDR2 is SNEGSKA (reference sequence). Here the CDR3 DNA reads TGCAGTGCCCCCCGGGGAGCAGCTGACACCATATATTTT. Amino acids: CSAPRGAADTIYF.

This chain connects TRBV20-1 to TRBJ1-4; TRBD1 matches 9 bases. The V gene end was trimmed by 0 bases and the J gene end by 8 bases; junction bases not matched to a gene: 10. This CDR3 contains 16 residues. Germline lookup yields CDR1 DFQATT and CDR2 SNEGSKA (reference sequence). The CDR3 loop is CSAREDRGAVGEKLFF. In nucleotides, the CDR3 is TGCAGTGCTAGAGAAGACAGGGGGGCTGTCGGAGAAAAACTGTTTTTT.